This TCR beta chain was identified in a study of CD8+ T cells in alopecia areata. Study summary: Tofacitinib was given for 6 to 18 months, then stopped for 6 months.

For this clone: Antigen unknown.

Study findings and constraints: In scalp and blood, many expanded lesional clones persisted during tofacitinib.

Trimming took off 1 base at V and 2 bases at J, with 7 bases between the two ends. The CDR3 length is 14 residues. CDR1 is SEHNR, CDR2 FQNEAQ, per germline (reference sequence). Treatment indicated: oral pan-JAK inhibitor, 5-10 mg twice daily. Alopecia areata patients had lesional scalp punch biopsies and peripheral blood taken from them. RNA extraction and reverse transcription yielded cDNA as sequencing template. Measured with immunoSEQ multiplex PCR; TCRdb has only the in-frame clones, and not every one. The sample records 120,000 or so clones, 58% being singletons. The specimen comprised CD8+ T cells sorted from blood, sampled at week 4, from a patient treated with tofacitinib. The V and J genes are TRBV7-9 and TRBJ2-3; the D gene could be TRBD1 or TRBD2 (5 bases each). This receptor was identified in a human donor with alopecia areata. The CDR3 here is CASSLGGFTDTQYF. CDR3 nucleotide sequence: TGTGCCAGCAGCTTAGGGGGGTTCACAGATACGCAGTATTTT.